This is a list of T cell receptor beta chains from one sample in a study of OX40 agonist ivuxolimab in advanced cancers. Clones were read by immunoSEQ multiplex PCR, and TCRdb kept only the in-frame ones, dropping some. The sample holds some 70,000 clones, just over 85% seen once. Sequencing used CD4+ or CD8+ T cells sorted from blood, obtained in a trial of the OX40 agonist ivuxolimab. Receptor source: an adult with an advanced solid tumor such as melanoma, head and neck, liver or kidney cancer. The CDR3 runs from the conserved cysteine through the conserved F or W. A D gene is named only where the DNA matches it firmly. Only some rows state a clone size, as once, few, many or a class for expanded clones.

CDR3 protein: CASSLALRASYEQYF
CDR3 DNA: TGTGCCAGCAGCCTAGCATTAAGGGCCTCCTACGAGCAGTACTTC
clone size: .
D gene: .
J gene: TRBJ2-7
V gene: TRBV5-6

CDR3 protein: CASSRDRNTEAFF
CDR3 DNA: TGTGCCAGCTCCCGGGACAGAAACACTGAAGCTTTCTTT
clone size: .
D gene: TRBD1
J gene: TRBJ1-1
V gene: TRBV18

CDR3 protein: CASSPKRAKNASEQYF
CDR3 DNA: TGTGCCAGCAGCCCGAAACGGGCCAAGAACGCCTCCGAGCAGTACTTC
clone size: .
D gene: .
J gene: TRBJ2-7
V gene: TRBV7-9

CDR3 protein: CASSEWRNQPQHF
CDR3 DNA: TGTGCCAGCAGTGAATGGAGGAATCAGCCCCAGCATTTT
clone size: .
D gene: .
J gene: TRBJ1-5
V gene: TRBV6-1

CDR3 protein: CASSQDRYGYTF
CDR3 DNA: TGTGCCAGCAGCCAGGACAGATATGGCTACACCTTC
clone size: .
D gene: .
J gene: TRBJ1-2
V gene: TRBV5-4

CDR3 protein: CAISESGSPYEQYF
CDR3 DNA: TGTGCCATCAGTGAGTCGGGTAGCCCCTACGAGCAGTACTTC
clone size: .
D gene: .
J gene: TRBJ2-7
V gene: TRBV10-3

CDR3 protein: CASSPDTGGPMNTEAFF
CDR3 DNA: TGTGCCAGCAGCCCAGATACAGGGGGCCCAATGAACACTGAAGCTTTCTTT
clone size: .
D gene: TRBD1
J gene: TRBJ1-1
V gene: TRBV9

CDR3 protein: CASGSTRISGQPQHF
CDR3 DNA: TGTGCTAGTGGTTCGACCCGTATTTCGGGGCAGCCCCAGCATTTT
clone size: .
D gene: .
J gene: TRBJ1-5
V gene: TRBV12-5

CDR3 protein: CASSPGRISGAGSPNEQFF
CDR3 DNA: TGTGCCAGCTCACCAGGTCGCATTTCGGGAGCGGGGTCCCCAAATGAGCAGTTCTTC
clone size: .
D gene: TRBD2
J gene: TRBJ2-1
V gene: TRBV18

CDR3 protein: CASSLDSTGLSEKLFF
CDR3 DNA: TGCGCCAGCAGCTTGGATTCGACAGGGTTAAGTGAAAAACTGTTTTTT
clone size: few
D gene: TRBD1
J gene: TRBJ1-4
V gene: TRBV5-1

CDR3 protein: CASSPGQLEGYTF
CDR3 DNA: TGTGCCAGCAGCCCCGGACAGCTTGAGGGCTACACCTTC
clone size: .
D gene: .
J gene: TRBJ1-2
V gene: TRBV9

CDR3 protein: CASSLFSEAFF
CDR3 DNA: TGTGCCAGCAGCTTGTTCTCTGAAGCTTTCTTT
clone size: .
D gene: .
J gene: TRBJ1-1
V gene: TRBV5-6

CDR3 protein: CASLNPGANVLTF
CDR3 DNA: TGCGCCAGCCTAAATCCTGGGGCCAACGTCCTGACTTTC
clone size: .
D gene: .
J gene: TRBJ2-6
V gene: TRBV5-1

CDR3 protein: CASSRGRTYDRQYF
CDR3 DNA: TGTGCCAGCAGCCGCGGACGGACCTACGATAGGCAGTACTTC
clone size: .
D gene: .
J gene: TRBJ2-7
V gene: TRBV4-2

CDR3 protein: CASSYDRDVGNTIYF
CDR3 DNA: TGTGCCAGCAGCTACGACAGGGATGTCGGAAACACCATATATTTT
clone size: .
D gene: TRBD1
J gene: TRBJ1-3
V gene: TRBV2

CDR3 protein: CASSGDSLNSGNTIYF
CDR3 DNA: TGTGCCAGCAGCGGCGACAGCCTCAACTCTGGAAACACCATATATTTT
clone size: .
D gene: .
J gene: TRBJ1-3
V gene: TRBV16

CDR3 protein: CASTPSRETYSGANVLTF
CDR3 DNA: TGTGCCAGCACCCCCTCCAGGGAGACTTACTCTGGGGCCAACGTCCTGACTTTC
clone size: .
D gene: .
J gene: TRBJ2-6
V gene: TRBV21-1

CDR3 protein: CASRSDNKEQYF
CDR3 DNA: TGTGCCAGCAGATCCGACAATAAAGAGCAGTACTTC
clone size: .
D gene: .
J gene: TRBJ2-7
V gene: TRBV2

CDR3 protein: CASSFSWTNTEAFF
CDR3 DNA: TGTGCCAGCAGCTTTTCGTGGACGAACACTGAAGCTTTCTTT
clone size: .
D gene: .
J gene: TRBJ1-1
V gene: TRBV5-5

CDR3 protein: CASSVGQGAWETQYF
CDR3 DNA: TGTGCCAGCAGCGTCGGACAGGGGGCATGGGAGACCCAGTACTTC
clone size: once
D gene: TRBD1
J gene: TRBJ2-5
V gene: TRBV9

CDR3 protein: CASSLKFPGQGAHEQYF
CDR3 DNA: TGTGCCAGCTCACTTAAATTTCCGGGACAGGGGGCCCACGAGCAGTACTTC
clone size: .
D gene: TRBD1
J gene: TRBJ2-7
V gene: TRBV18

CDR3 protein: CASSSGTGSNIQYF
CDR3 DNA: TGTGCCAGCAGCTCCGGGACAGGGAGTAACATTCAGTACTTC
clone size: .
D gene: TRBD1
J gene: TRBJ2-4
V gene: TRBV5-4

CDR3 protein: CAWSDLDTQYF
CDR3 DNA: TGTGCCTGGAGCGACTTGGATACGCAGTATTTT
clone size: .
D gene: .
J gene: TRBJ2-3
V gene: TRBV30

CDR3 protein: CASSPDRVGDEQFF
CDR3 DNA: TGTGCCAGCAGCCCGGACAGGGTGGGGGATGAGCAGTTCTTC
clone size: .
D gene: TRBD1
J gene: TRBJ2-1
V gene: TRBV5-8

CDR3 protein: CASSLTYNEQFF
CDR3 DNA: TGTGCCAGCAGCTTAACGTATAATGAGCAGTTCTTC
clone size: .
D gene: .
J gene: TRBJ2-1
V gene: TRBV7-3

CDR3 protein: CASSLRPDSGQFF
CDR3 DNA: TGTGCCAGCAGTTTACGGCCCGACTCCGGGCAGTTCTTC
clone size: once
D gene: .
J gene: TRBJ2-1
V gene: TRBV27